The sample holds many counts of the clone carrying this TCR beta chain. Antigen unknown. Libraries were prepared by immunoSEQ multiplex PCR; TCRdb keeps only in-frame clonotypes and omits some of them. The data contain around 130,000 clones, 85% to 90% of them singletons. These data are taken from a study of T cell responses to AZD1222 COVID-19 vaccine. General observations from the study: Close to half of all spike-specific TCRs reportedly target regions of the variants that are unmutated. A mostly white British donor set with more females was recruited, and clonal diversity was possibly underestimated.

This CDR3 has 10 residues. V dropped 6 bases and J dropped 11 bases, with 10 bases sitting between them. The chain recombines TRBV12-3 or TRBV12-4 with TRBJ1-1; D unresolved. Material: peripheral blood, obtained on day 0 of AZD1222 vaccination. The clonotype originates from an adult in good health. The CDR3 region is CASSRPGAFF. The DNA of the CDR3 is TGTGCCAGCAGCCGCCCCGGGGCTTTCTTT.